Ten or more counts support the clone carrying this T cell receptor (beta chain). What it recognizes is unknown. The source of the sample is a study of regulatory T cells in long-lasting Graves disease. Study-level results: Persistent patients shared some 2,900 public clonotypes among themselves. Newly diagnosed patients shared fewer, at roughly 900.

The V gene's germline CDR1 is LGHNT and CDR2 FRNRAP. This CDR3 is 14 amino acids long. V shed 2 bases and J shed 1 base, with 9 bases lying between them. Investigators prepared the TCR beta libraries by applying iRepertoire HTBI primers and Arm-PCR of CDR3 regions. TCRdb recomputed calls from the multiplex PCR reads with MiXCR, one row per CDR3 protein. The sample has about 470,000 distinct CDR3 sequences, 20% to 25% seen once. Time point noted: persistent/refractory GD, antithyroid drugs over 5 years with positive TRAb. PBMC-extracted RNA yielded the TCR library. EDTA tubes collected around 8.7 milliliters of peripheral blood.

The chain joins TRBV12-5 to TRBJ2-7, with D maybe TRBD2 (5 bases). The source of this sequence is a female donor with Graves disease. The source material was peripheral blood mononuclear cells (PBMCs), sampled when the disease was refractory, from a patient treated with antithyroid drugs. The CDR3 DNA is TGTGCTAGTGGTTTGACTAGGAGATCCTACGAGCAGTACTTC. Protein sequence: CASGLTRRSYEQYF.